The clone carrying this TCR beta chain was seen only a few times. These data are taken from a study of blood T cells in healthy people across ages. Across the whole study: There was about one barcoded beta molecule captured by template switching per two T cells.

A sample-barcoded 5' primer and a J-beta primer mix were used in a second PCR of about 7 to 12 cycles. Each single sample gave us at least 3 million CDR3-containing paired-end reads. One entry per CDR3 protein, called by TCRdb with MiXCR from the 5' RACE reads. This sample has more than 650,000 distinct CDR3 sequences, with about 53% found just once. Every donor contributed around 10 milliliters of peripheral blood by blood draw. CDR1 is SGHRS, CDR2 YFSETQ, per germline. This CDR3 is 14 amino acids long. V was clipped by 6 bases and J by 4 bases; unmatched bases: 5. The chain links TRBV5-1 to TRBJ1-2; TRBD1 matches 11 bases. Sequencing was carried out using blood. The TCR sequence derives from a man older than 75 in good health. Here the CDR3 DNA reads TGCGCCAGCACCTGGGACAGGGGGGCCTATGGCTACACCTTC. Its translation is CASTWDRGAYGYTF.